This entry features one T cell receptor beta chain sequence. This record belongs to a study of blood T cell repertoires in COVID-19. Study background: Material from acute and convalescent COVID-19 was sourced from the United States, Italy and Spain. The cDNA or gDNA used as material had been derived from T cells, B-cell-depleted T cells, or PBMCs.

TCRdb keeps only in-frame clones here, not all; method: immunoSEQ multiplex PCR. The sample shows nearly 80,000 clones, approximately 90% of them seen only once. Sequencing was done on a sample of peripheral blood. The clonotype comes from a woman of 80 years or more with acute or convalescent COVID-19.

The CDR3 DNA is TGTGCCAGCAGTGAAGCACGGGTGGTAGCTTTCTTT. Its translation is CASSEARVVAFF. This rearrangement joins TRBV6-1 to TRBJ1-1; D remains ambiguous. Trimming left V 0 bases short and J 10 bases short, with 9 bases between. CDR1 is MNHNS and CDR2 is SASEGT in the germline V gene. CDR3 length: 12 residues.